Each of the 24 T cell receptor beta chains below was sequenced from the same sample in a study of blood T cell repertoires in COVID-19. Produced via immunoSEQ multiplex PCR; TCRdb's table is partial and in-frame only. The data show approximately 220,000 clones, just under 90% seen once. The sequencing input was peripheral blood. The receptors come from a man aged 55-75 years who had recovered from COVID-19.

This clone came up once. This chain's CDR3 is CASSTGQGVYEQYF. DNA of the CDR3: TGTGCCAGCTCAACGGGACAGGGGGTCTACGAGCAGTACTTC. V gene TRBV18 combines with J gene TRBJ2-7; 11 nucleotides match TRBD1. The CDR3 extends over 14 amino acids. CDR1 KGHSH and CDR2 LQKENI come from the germline V gene. Unmatched junction bases numbered 3, after V lost 5 bases and J lost 3 bases.

The chain is built from TRBV6-5 and TRBJ2-1, with 9 bases lining up with TRBD2. Unmatched junction bases numbered 9, after V lost 0 bases and J lost 9 bases. CDR1 is MNHEY, CDR2 SVGAGI, per germline. This CDR3 comprises 16 residues. CDR3 nucleotide sequence: TGTGCCAGCAGTTACTCGGACTGGCGGGGGGGCGGTGAGCAGTTCTTC. Translating gives CASSYSDWRGGGEQFF.

The rearrangement joins TRBV5-1 to TRBJ2-3, with D possibly TRBD2 on 5 matching bases. CDR3 size: 14 residues. Trimming left V 3 bases short and J 1 base short, with 9 bases between. CDR1 and CDR2 (germline): SGHRS, YFSETQ. The CDR3: CASSSSGGTDTQYF. For the CDR3, the DNA is TGCGCCAGCAGCTCCTCCGGGGGCACAGATACGCAGTATTTT. The full variable domain, its missing parts supplied by reference TRBV5-1 and TRBJ2-3, is KAGVTQTPRYLIKTRGQQVTLSCSPISGHRSVSWYQQTPGQGLQFLFEYFSETQRNKGNFPGRFSGRQFSNSRSEMNVSTLELGDSALYLCASSSSGGTDTQYFGPGTRLTVL.

The chain recombines TRBV18 with TRBJ1-2, with a weak D call TRBD1 (6 bases). The V end lost 5 bases, the J end lost 3 bases, and 10 bases lay between the germline ends. The length of the CDR3 is 13 residues. The germline CDR1 and CDR2 sequences are KGHSH and LQKENI. The CDR3 here is CASSAGADYGYTF. The DNA of the CDR3 is TGTGCCAGCTCAGCAGGGGCAGACTATGGCTACACCTTC.

The rearrangement uses TRBV5-1 and TRBJ1-1; maybe TRBD1 (6 bases). Deletions cut 4 bases from V and 1 base from J, with 17 bases between. The germline V gene has CDR1 SGHRS and CDR2 YFSETQ. CDR3 size: 16 residues. The CDR3 is CASSTNPGQKNTEAFF. CDR3 DNA: TGCGCCAGCAGCACTAACCCCGGACAGAAGAACACTGAAGCTTTCTTT.

The chain uses TRBV7-9 and TRBJ2-3, with 14 bases matching TRBD2. CDR1 and CDR2 from the germline V gene are SEHNR and FQNEAQ (reference sequence). With V trimmed by 6 bases and J by 4 bases, 15 bases remained unmatched. This CDR3 has 19 amino acids. This CDR3 reads CASSFPGLAGAIIPDTQYF. The CDR3 DNA sequence: TGTGCCAGCAGTTTTCCGGGACTAGCGGGAGCGATTATACCAGATACGCAGTATTTT.

The genes are TRBV12-5 and TRBJ2-1; 12 bases map to TRBD2. The V segment lost 0 bases and the J segment 2 bases; nucleotides outside the gene matches: 2. Germline V gene lookup returns CDR1 LGHNT and CDR2 FRNRAP. This CDR3 is 17 amino acids long. CDR3 nucleotides: TGTGCTAGTGGTTTGGTGGGACTAGCGGGCACCTACAATGAGCAGTTCTTC. Encoded protein: CASGLVGLAGTYNEQFF.

The CDR3 region is CASSEWDRSYEQYF. CDR3 DNA: TGTGCCAGCAGTGAATGGGACAGATCCTACGAGCAGTACTTC. V is TRBV6-1 and J is TRBJ2-7; 7 bases line up with TRBD1. The V gene's germline CDR1 is MNHNS and CDR2 SASEGT. J was trimmed by 1 base and V by 2 bases; bases with no gene match: 2. CDR3 length: 14 amino acids.

This chain uses TRBV5-1 with TRBJ1-5; D is perhaps TRBD1 (5 bases). Looked up from germline, CDR1 is SGHRS and CDR2 is YFSETQ. The CDR3 runs to 15 residues. The ends were cut back, 1 base at V and 5 bases at J, with 13 bases in the middle. CDR3 amino acids: CASSLTSGLDQPQHF. The CDR3 DNA is TGCGCCAGCAGCTTGACCTCAGGGCTCGATCAGCCCCAGCATTTT.

The chain employs TRBV19 and TRBJ1-1; no reliable D call. The CDR3 runs 15 residues. Germline V gene lookup returns CDR1 LNHDA and CDR2 SQIVND (reference sequence). Trimming shortened V by 3 bases and J by 0 bases, and 11 bases separated the two germline ends. Written as DNA, the CDR3 is TGTGCCAGTAGTATTTCGGGAGGTTTGAACACTGAAGCTTTCTTT. This encodes CASSISGGLNTEAFF. The variable domain in full, completed from reference TRBV19 and TRBJ1-1, reads DGGITQSPKYLFRKEGQNVTLSCEQNLNHDAMYWYRQDPGQGLRLIYYSQIVNDFQKGDIAEGYSVSREKKESFPLTVTSAQKNPTAFYLCASSISGGLNTEAFFGQGTRLTVV.

The chain has TRBV7-2 and TRBJ2-7, with 8 bases lining up with TRBD2. The CDR3 extends over 15 amino acids. CDR1 is SGHTA and CDR2 is FQGNSA in the germline V gene. The J segment lost 1 base and the V segment lost 5 bases, leaving 7 bases of the junction unmatched. CDR3 loop: CASSLRRGGSYEQYF. Written as DNA, the CDR3 is TGTGCCAGCAGCCTAAGACGGGGGGGATCCTACGAGCAGTACTTC.

The chain carries TRBV5-1 and TRBJ1-1, with 11 bases identical to TRBD1. Losses at the gene ends were 4 bases for V and 0 bases for J; bases not matched to a gene: 14. Germline CDR1 and CDR2: SGHRS and YFSETQ. CDR3 length: 19 amino acids. CDR3 nucleotides: TGCGCCAGCAGCCAGGCTCGGACAGGGGGCTTTAGTATGAACACTGAAGCTTTCTTT. It translates to CASSQARTGGFSMNTEAFF.

This clone showed up just once. The chain carries TRBV9 and TRBJ1-6; 7 bases align to TRBD1. This CDR3 comprises 14 residues. Germline V gene lookup returns CDR1 SGDLS and CDR2 YYNGEE. The trim removed 0 bases at V and 8 bases at J, leaving 2 bases unmatched. In nucleotides, the CDR3 is TGTGCCAGCAGCGTAGTGGGGACAGATTCACCCCTCCACTTT. Its protein is CASSVVGTDSPLHF.

The sample holds one count of this clone. The J gene is TRBJ2-3, the V gene TRBV5-1; the match to TRBD2 covers 9 bases. Germline-derived CDR1 and CDR2 are SGHRS and YFSETQ. J was trimmed by 3 bases and V by 7 bases; bases with no gene match: 3. The CDR3 totals 13 residues. CDR3 coding DNA: TGCGCCAGCGGAGCGGGGGGAACAGATACGCAGTATTTT. Encoded protein: CASGAGGTDTQYF. Full variable domain (missing parts from reference TRBV5-1 and TRBJ2-3): KAGVTQTPRYLIKTRGQQVTLSCSPISGHRSVSWYQQTPGQGLQFLFEYFSETQRNKGNFPGRFSGRQFSNSRSEMNVSTLELGDSALYLCASGAGGTDTQYFGPGTRLTVL.

This rearrangement joins TRBV15 to TRBJ2-7; 8 bases match TRBD1. The V gene's germline CDR1 is LNHNV and CDR2 YYDKDF (reference sequence). This CDR3 comprises 14 residues. V was pared by 5 bases and J by 3 bases, with 6 bases of the junction left unmatched. The CDR3 region is CATSDPGQVYEQYF. The CDR3 nucleotides are TGTGCCACCAGCGATCCGGGACAGGTCTACGAGCAGTACTTC. Drawing the rest from reference TRBV15 and TRBJ2-7, the complete variable domain is DAMVIQNPRYQVTQFGKPVTLSCSQTLNHNVMYWYQQKSSQAPKLLFHYYDKDFNNEADTPDNFQSRRPNTSFCFLDIRSPGLGDTAMYLCATSDPGQVYEQYFGPGTRLTVT.

The V and J genes are TRBV4-1 and TRBJ2-2; TRBD1 agrees at 10 bases. This CDR3 has 15 residues. Germline V gives CDR1 MGHRA, CDR2 YSYEKL. The trim removed 4 bases at V and 3 bases at J, leaving 2 bases unmatched. The chain's CDR3 is CASSPGQGYTGELFF. In DNA, the CDR3 is TGCGCCAGCAGCCCGGGACAGGGGTACACCGGGGAGCTGTTTTTT.

This CDR3 is CAGQGRETQYF. The DNA of the CDR3 is TGTGCCGGCCAGGGGAGAGAGACCCAGTACTTC. The chain carries TRBV28 and TRBJ2-5; weak D call: TRBD1 (6 bases). The V gene lost 11 bases and the J gene lost 4 bases, with 11 bases spanning the gap. This CDR3 is built from 11 residues. Germline values: CDR1 MDHEN, CDR2 SYDVKM.

The rearrangement links TRBV19 to TRBJ2-7; D is possibly TRBD2 (6 bases). The germline CDR1 and CDR2 sequences are LNHDA and SQIVND (reference sequence). Trimming cost V 10 bases and J 6 bases, with 22 bases left between them. CDR3 length: 14 amino acids. The CDR3 loop reads CATGGADALSEQYF. CDR3 nucleotides: TGTGCCACAGGAGGGGCTGATGCTTTAAGCGAGCAGTACTTC.

The J gene is TRBJ2-2, the V gene TRBV14; 7 nucleotides match TRBD2. The germline V gene encodes CDR1 SGHDN and CDR2 FVKESK. The J segment lost 2 bases and the V segment lost 0 bases, leaving 9 bases of the junction unmatched. This CDR3 spans 18 amino acids. CDR3 sequence (DNA): TGTGCCAGCAGCCAAGATCGGGCGGGACTAATCAACACCGGGGAGCTGTTTTTT. Translation gives CASSQDRAGLINTGELFF. Combining the CDR3 with reference TRBV14 and TRBJ2-2 gives the whole variable domain EAGVTQFPSHSVIEKGQTVTLRCDPISGHDNLYWYRRVMGKEIKFLLHFVKESKQDESGMPNNRFLAERTGGTYSTLKVQPAELEDSGVYFCASSQDRAGLINTGELFFGEGSRLTVL.

V gene TRBV6-9 combines with J gene TRBJ2-7, with 10 bases lining up with TRBD1. Germline loops: CDR1 MNHGY, CDR2 SVAAGI. There are 15 residues in the CDR3. Trimming at V came to 4 bases and at J to 6 bases, leaving 9 bases not matched to a gene. The chain's CDR3 is CASSLTGGVYSEQYF. The DNA of the CDR3 is TGTGCCAGCAGTTTGACAGGGGGCGTCTATTCCGAGCAGTACTTC.

The chain has TRBV9 and TRBJ2-7, with 7 bases matching TRBD1. The CDR3 consists of 15 residues. CDR1 and CDR2 (germline): SGDLS, YYNGEE. J lost 3 bases, V lost 3 bases, and 9 bases had no gene match. The CDR3 here is CASSAGTAGNYEQYF. The CDR3 bases are TGTGCCAGCAGCGCCGGGACAGCTGGGAACTACGAGCAGTACTTC.

J is TRBJ2-3 and V is TRBV7-3, with a possible D match to TRBD2 (5 bases). Between the trimmed V and J ends, which lost 6 bases and 4 bases, there was a span of 14 bases. CDR1 and CDR2 from the germline V gene are SGHTA and FQGTGA. The CDR3 is 14 residues long. CDR3 amino acids: CASSPGSQSDTQYF. In DNA, the CDR3 is TGTGCCAGCAGTCCGGGATCTCAATCAGATACGCAGTATTTT.

This chain links TRBV6-1 with TRBJ1-3; 7 bases line up with TRBD1. The germline CDR1 and CDR2 sequences are MNHNS and SASEGT. Unmatched junction bases numbered 9, after V lost 1 base and J lost 0 bases. CDR3 size: 18 residues. The CDR3 reads CASSEGPPGQSSGNTIYF. Written as DNA, the CDR3 is TGTGCCAGCAGTGAAGGTCCTCCGGGACAGAGCTCTGGAAACACCATATATTTT.

The V and J genes are TRBV6-5 and TRBJ1-1, with D maybe TRBD1 (6 bases). This CDR3 contains 14 residues. V was pared by 5 bases and J by 5 bases, with 15 bases between. The germline CDR1 and CDR2 sequences are MNHEY and SVGAGI. CDR3 loop: CASSPRQGRTEAFF. In DNA, the CDR3 is TGTGCCAGCAGTCCCCGGCAGGGGCGGACTGAAGCTTTCTTT.